This passage covers 5 T cell receptor beta chains from one sample sequenced in a study of response to subunit inactivated influenza vaccine (dated by TCRdb to the late 2010s). To prepare the library, RT-PCR was applied. The sequencer was an Illumina HiSeq 2500. TCRdb's own reprocessing of the public reads used fastp at Q25 and MiXCR and kept productive beta chains. When rows share a CDR3 protein, they turn into one entry using the most common DNA and genes. The sample table contains more than 600,000 distinct CDR3 sequences; only one count was recorded for roughly 20% of them. The ten largest account for about 11% of the sample. The material sequenced was PBMCs from blood, taken around 5 days after vaccination. These receptors were obtained from a man over 45 who received an inactivated influenza vaccine. Donor details come from another sample of the same person, matched by shared clones.

This clonotype turned up a few times. The chain's CDR3 is CSASRGTSGRIEQFF. CDR3 nucleotides: TGCAGTGCTAGCCGAGGGACTAGCGGGAGGATTGAGCAGTTCTTC. The rearrangement links TRBV20-1 to TRBJ2-1; TRBD2 matches 15 bases. The V and J ends lost 3 bases and 9 bases, in that order; junction bases with no gene match: 6. The germline V gene encodes CDR1 DFQATT and CDR2 SNEGSKA (reference sequence). This CDR3 has 15 residues.

This clonotype came up many times. This chain joins TRBV29-1 and TRBJ2-7, with TRBD2 identical over 15 bases. The CDR3 is 16 residues long. CDR1 SQVTM and CDR2 ANQGSEA come from the germline V gene. The V segment lost 3 bases and the J segment 4 bases; nucleotides outside the gene matches: 7. The CDR3 reads CSVDGLAGGPSYEQYF. DNA for the CDR3: TGCAGCGTTGACGGACTAGCGGGAGGGCCGTCTTACGAGCAGTACTTC.

The J gene is TRBJ2-7, the V gene TRBV13, with D maybe TRBD2 (7 bases). V shed 5 bases and J shed 7 bases, with 18 bases lying between them. Germline V gene sequence: CDR1 PRHDT, CDR2 FYEKMQ (reference sequence). The length of the CDR3 is 14 residues. CDR3 coding DNA: TGTGCCAGCAGCCAACCTGGGGGGGCGGAAGAGCAGTACTTC. Translated: CASSQPGGAEEQYF.

This clonotype was seen more than once but under ten times. The chain is built from TRBV29-1 and TRBJ2-3; 7 nucleotides match TRBD1. CDR3 length equals 14 residues. Per germline, CDR1 SQVTM and CDR2 ANQGSEA. Losses at the gene ends were 7 bases for V and 4 bases for J; bases not matched to a gene: 11. The CDR3 is CSAMTTGTPDTQYF. As DNA, the CDR3 is TGCAGCGCTATGACGACAGGGACCCCAGATACGCAGTATTTT.

This clonotype was found a few times. The V gene is TRBV20-1, the J gene TRBJ2-7, with 8 positions matching TRBD2. The CDR3 length is 15 residues. The germline gives CDR1 DFQATT, CDR2 SNEGSKA (reference sequence). Trimming removed 2 bases from V and 1 base from J; junction bases left unmatched: 7. CDR3: CSARLTSATSYEQYF. The CDR3, as DNA: TGCAGTGCTAGACTGACTAGCGCCACATCCTACGAGCAGTACTTC.